These 18 T cell receptor beta chains were sequenced from one sample in a study of STAT5B mutations in CD4+ large granular lymphocyte leukemia (dated by TCRdb to 2022 to 2024). Libraries were constructed by the immunoSEQ multiplex PCR assay. TCRdb obtained this table from immuneACCESS and retained in-frame rearrangements with V and J assigned. These tables miss some clones; where compared with another copy, unresolved V genes account for less than half of the shortfall, and the remainder is unexplained. The sample table lists around 34,000 clones, 70% to 90% of them with a count of one. The ten largest clones represent 4% to 5.5% of the sample. Sequenced sample: CD4+ T cells from blood buffy coats. The receptor source for this set is a human donor in good health.

The CDR3 protein is CASTTYPHTGELFF. The CDR3 DNA reads TGTGCCAGCACTACCTATCCGCACACCGGGGAGCTGTTTTTT. This rearrangement joins TRBV27 to TRBJ2-2; the D is unclear. Between the trimmed V and J ends, which lost 7 bases and 3 bases, there was a span of 12 bases. The CDR3 has 14 residues. Germline V gene data show CDR1 as MNHEY and CDR2 as SMNVEV (reference sequence).

The CDR3 DNA follows: TGTGCCAGCAGCCCCACCCCCGACAGTCTGTATACGCAGTATTTT. This encodes CASSPTPDSLYTQYF. V is TRBV11-2 and J is TRBJ2-3; a possible D gene is TRBD1 (5 bases). V was trimmed by 5 bases and J by 7 bases, leaving 19 bases between them. Germline CDR1 SGHAT, CDR2 FQNNGV. This CDR3 has 15 amino acids.

The sample holds one count of this clone. V is TRBV5-1 and J is TRBJ1-5; maybe TRBD1 (5 bases). V lost 4 bases and J 7 bases, leaving 12 bases between the germline ends. Germline loops: CDR1 SGHRS, CDR2 YFSETQ. The CDR3 runs to 13 residues. In DNA form, the CDR3 reads TGCGCCAGCAGCCCGGGACCGAACCAGCCCCAGCATTTT. Translated: CASSPGPNQPQHF.

There are a few counts of this clone. This sequence joins TRBV10-3 and TRBJ2-1; possible D gene TRBD2, 5 bases. This CDR3 region has 14 residues. Germline CDR1 ENHRY, CDR2 SYGVKD. Trimming took off 6 bases at V and 4 bases at J, with 13 bases between the two ends. DNA of the CDR3: TGTGCCATCAGCGCTAGCTTGGGTTACAATGAGCAGTTCTTC. Its translation: CAISASLGYNEQFF.

This chain joins TRBV6-5 and TRBJ2-5, with D possibly being TRBD1 (6 bases). Between the trimmed V and J ends, which lost 6 bases and 7 bases, there was a span of 18 bases. The germline CDR1 and CDR2 sequences are MNHEY and SVGAGI. There are 14 residues in the CDR3. This CDR3 reads CASSIAWEQGTQYF. The CDR3 DNA reads TGTGCCAGCAGCATCGCATGGGAACAGGGGACCCAGTACTTC.

This clone has more than one count but fewer than ten. V usage is TRBV28 and J usage is TRBJ2-7; 9 bases fit TRBD1. The trim removed 6 bases at V and 7 bases at J, leaving 16 bases unmatched. The CDR3 spans 16 residues. Germline-derived CDR1 and CDR2 are MDHEN and SYDVKM. The CDR3 DNA follows: TGTGCCAGCAGGACGATGGGATGGACAGGGGTGGGAGAGCAGTACTTC. It specifies CASRTMGWTGVGEQYF.

This clone has only one observation. This rearrangement joins TRBV7-2 to TRBJ2-7, with 8 bases that match TRBD1. The J segment lost 6 bases and the V segment lost 5 bases, leaving 6 bases of the junction unmatched. CDR1 is SGHTA, CDR2 FQGNSA, per germline. The CDR3 runs to 13 residues. The CDR3 is CASSVGQVVEQYF. The CDR3 DNA reads as TGTGCCAGCAGCGTGGGACAGGTAGTCGAGCAGTACTTC.

The chain is built from TRBV6-5 and TRBJ1-1; 7 positions match TRBD1. With 5 bases clipped from V and 6 bases from J, the junction kept 12 bases outside the gene matches. There are 15 residues in the CDR3. In germline, CDR1 is MNHEY, CDR2 SVGAGI. The CDR3 coding sequence is TGTGCCAGCAGTCTCCCTCTACAGGGGATCGCTGAAGCTTTCTTT. Its protein is CASSLPLQGIAEAFF.

The genes are TRBV30 and TRBJ2-5, with 7 bases that match TRBD2. Germline CDR1 and CDR2: GTSNPN and SVGIG (reference sequence). This CDR3 has 15 residues. J lost 2 bases, V lost 0 bases, and 6 bases had no gene match. CDR3: CAWSVGGGRQETQYF. The DNA for the CDR3 is TGTGCCTGGAGTGTTGGGGGAGGGAGACAAGAGACCCAGTACTTC.

The chain has TRBV6-1 and TRBJ1-1; no definite D call. The germline gives CDR1 MNHNS, CDR2 SASEGT. The CDR3 sequence is 13 residues long. The V end lost 1 base, the J end lost 4 bases, and 7 bases lay between the germline ends. The CDR3 here is CASSEVDVTEAFF. In DNA form, the CDR3 reads TGTGCCAGCAGTGAAGTGGACGTCACTGAAGCTTTCTTT.

The chain combines TRBV6-5 with TRBJ1-6; D is undetermined. Trimming pared 4 bases from V and 0 bases from J, leaving 10 bases between. The CDR3 sequence is 16 residues long. Looked up from germline, CDR1 is MNHEY and CDR2 is SVGAGI. CDR3 DNA: TGTGCCAGCAGTTGGACCAGCAGCTCCTATAATTCACCCCTCCACTTT. Translated: CASSWTSSSYNSPLHF.

V usage is TRBV7-9 and J usage is TRBJ2-7, with D perhaps matching TRBD1 or TRBD2 (5 bases each). The CDR3 length is 14 residues. V was shortened by 3 bases and J by 5 bases, with 14 bases between the two germline ends. Germline CDR1 is SEHNR and CDR2 is FQNEAQ (reference sequence). DNA for the CDR3: TGTGCCAGCAGCTTGCGGCAGGGTAGCGACGAGCAGTACTTC. It translates to CASSLRQGSDEQYF.

V usage is TRBV7-6 and J usage is TRBJ1-6; 9 nucleotides match TRBD1. This CDR3 comprises 16 residues. J lost 9 bases, V lost 3 bases, and 9 bases had no gene match. Germline V gene data show CDR1 as SGHVS and CDR2 as FNYEAQ. The CDR3 loop reads CASSFDSGTGLSPLHF. CDR3 nucleotides: TGTGCCAGCAGCTTTGACTCCGGGACAGGGCTTTCACCCCTCCACTTT. Complete variable domain (other parts from reference TRBV7-6 and TRBJ1-6): GAGVSQSPRYKVTKRGQDVALRCDPISGHVSLYWYRQALGQGPEFLTYFNYEAQQDKSGLPNDRFSAERPEGSISTLTIQRTEQRDSAMYRCASSFDSGTGLSPLHFGNGTRLTVT.

This clone was recorded only once. The chain recombines TRBV30 with TRBJ1-2, with no clear D. The CDR3 consists of 13 residues. The V end was cut by 7 bases, the J end by 5 bases, with 17 bases between. The germline gives CDR1 GTSNPN, CDR2 SVGIG (reference sequence). The CDR3 is CASERMTVYGYTF. The CDR3 DNA follows: TGTGCCTCGGAGAGGATGACGGTGTATGGCTACACCTTC.

This rearrangement joins TRBV5-1 to TRBJ2-3; D is perhaps TRBD2 (5 bases). The V end lost 5 bases, the J end lost 0 bases, and 7 bases lay between the germline ends. The CDR3 has 13 residues. Germline-derived CDR1 and CDR2 are SGHRS and YFSETQ. CDR3 protein: CASRAGSTDTQYF. CDR3 bases: TGCGCCAGCAGGGCGGGTAGCACAGATACGCAGTATTTT.

V usage is TRBV6-1 and J usage is TRBJ1-1; the D is unclear. V was trimmed by 3 bases and J by 1 base, leaving 12 bases between them. The CDR3 runs 15 residues. CDR1 is MNHNS and CDR2 is SASEGT in the germline V gene. Here the CDR3 reads CASSDPGRPNTEAFF. In nucleotides, the CDR3 is TGTGCCAGCAGTGATCCGGGGAGACCGAACACTGAAGCTTTCTTT.

V gene TRBV20-1 combines with J gene TRBJ2-3; no reliable D call. V dropped 5 bases and J dropped 3 bases, with 3 bases sitting between them. Germline V gives CDR1 DFQATT, CDR2 SNEGSKA (reference sequence). The CDR3 consists of 10 residues. CDR3 sequence: CSAGTDTQYF. For the CDR3, the DNA is TGCAGTGCTGGGACAGATACGCAGTATTTT.

The V call is TRBV28, the J call TRBJ1-2, with D perhaps TRBD1 (5 bases). This CDR3 is 13 amino acids long. The V and J ends lost 5 bases and 8 bases respectively, with 15 bases between them. Looked up from germline, CDR1 is MDHEN and CDR2 is SYDVKM. DNA of the CDR3: TGTGCCAGCAGTCCCGTAATGGGACGGGGCTACACCTTC. Translation: CASSPVMGRGYTF.